These 32 T cell receptor beta chains were all obtained from the same sample, sequenced in a study of T cell responses to AZD1222 COVID-19 vaccine. Generated by immunoSEQ multiplex PCR, the TCRdb table keeps only in-frame clones and is missing some. Of 200,000 to 250,000 clones in the sample, approximately 94% were seen once. The sequencing used peripheral blood, collected 28 days after the second dose of the MenACWY control vaccine. These receptors all stem from an adult who received the MenACWY meningococcal vaccine as a control.

The chain combines TRBV28 with TRBJ2-1, with 7 positions matching TRBD2. CDR1 is MDHEN and CDR2 is SYDVKM in the germline V gene. The CDR3 extends over 17 amino acids. The V segment lost 6 bases and the J segment 5 bases; nucleotides outside the gene matches: 16. Here the CDR3 reads CASSPLRPAGVDNEQFF. Here the CDR3 DNA reads TGTGCCAGCAGCCCCTTGAGACCGGCGGGAGTAGACAATGAGCAGTTCTTC.

The rearrangement joins TRBV3-1 (or the pseudogene TRBV3-2) to TRBJ1-1, with unresolved D. Trimming took 10 bases from V and 2 from J, leaving 8 bases between them. The CDR3 runs 11 residues. The germline V gene encodes CDR1 LGHDT and CDR2 YNNKEL (reference sequence). CDR3 nucleotide sequence: TGTGCCACTGGAGGTAACACTGAAGCTTTCTTT. Protein: CATGGNTEAFF.

V and J are TRBV6-5 and TRBJ2-7; the match to TRBD2 covers 7 bases. The J segment lost 4 bases and the V segment lost 8 bases, leaving 5 bases of the junction unmatched. From germline, CDR1 is MNHEY and CDR2 SVGAGI. The CDR3 extends over 12 amino acids. CDR3 DNA sequence: TGTGCCAGCGAACTAGCGAGGTACGAGCAGTACTTC. Encoded protein: CASELARYEQYF.

The rearrangement joins TRBV14 to TRBJ2-1; perhaps TRBD2 as D (6 bases). Trimming took 3 bases from V and 1 from J, leaving 13 bases between them. The CDR3 spans 16 residues. Germline CDR1 reads SGHDN; CDR2 reads FVKESK. The CDR3 protein is CASSQGSGVSYNEQFF. DNA of the CDR3: TGTGCCAGCAGCCAGGGATCGGGGGTATCCTACAATGAGCAGTTCTTC.

The rearrangement links TRBV28 to TRBJ2-3; D remains unclear. Germline lookup yields CDR1 MDHEN and CDR2 SYDVKM. The length of the CDR3 is 16 residues. V was clipped by 5 bases and J by 0 bases, with 15 bases between them. The chain's CDR3 is CASSPSGQSSTDTQYF. The CDR3 DNA reads TGTGCCAGCAGTCCGTCCGGGCAGTCTAGCACAGATACGCAGTATTTT.

The chain is built from TRBV14 and TRBJ2-7; no reliable D call. The CDR3 has 13 residues. V was pared by 1 base and J by 0 bases, with 4 bases between. Germline V lookup: CDR1 SGHDN, CDR2 FVKESK. In nucleotides, the CDR3 is TGTGCCAGCAGCCAAGGCAACTCCTACGAGCAGTACTTC. Its translation: CASSQGNSYEQYF.

The DNA of the CDR3 is TGCGCCAGCAAACTTCAAGAGACCCAGTACTTC. Protein product: CASKLQETQYF. The chain uses TRBV5-1 and TRBJ2-5; no firm D call. Germline loops: CDR1 SGHRS, CDR2 YFSETQ. The CDR3 is 11 amino acids. V lost 6 bases, J lost 2 bases, and 5 bases lay in between.

This clone was seen a single time. The rearrangement uses TRBV28 and TRBJ2-7; perhaps TRBD1 as D (6 bases). CDR3 length: 14 amino acids. Germline values: CDR1 MDHEN, CDR2 SYDVKM. V was trimmed by 2 bases and J by 2 bases, leaving 10 bases between them. The CDR3 sequence: CASSLPGTTYEQYF. CDR3 bases: TGTGCCAGCAGTTTACCCGGGACAACCTACGAGCAGTACTTC.

The rearrangement joins TRBV24-1 to TRBJ2-1; 8 bases are a match to TRBD2. CDR3 length: 16 residues. Germline assignment: CDR1 KGHDR and CDR2 SFDVKD. Trimming took 0 bases from V and 7 from J; bases not matched to a gene: 7. The CDR3 loop reads CATSDLGAGEGNEQFF. CDR3 in DNA: TGTGCCACCAGTGATTTGGGAGCGGGAGAGGGTAATGAGCAGTTCTTC.

V usage is TRBV5-1 and J usage is TRBJ1-2; no clear D gene. Germline V gene lookup returns CDR1 SGHRS and CDR2 YFSETQ. The CDR3 totals 17 residues. With 0 bases removed from V and 4 bases from J, the gap between germline ends came to 19 bases. The CDR3 bases are TGCGCCAGCAGCTTGGCGCCAGGAGGGCAGGTCGGCTATGGCTACACCTTC. It specifies CASSLAPGGQVGYGYTF.

This clone came up once. The chain uses TRBV6-5 and TRBJ1-1, with D perhaps TRBD1 (6 bases). CDR3 length: 13 residues. Germline values: CDR1 MNHEY, CDR2 SVGAGI. Trimming took off 6 bases at V and 3 bases at J, with 11 bases between the two ends. The CDR3 DNA follows: TGTGCCAGCAGGAACAGGGTCGACACTGAAGCTTTCTTT. It codes for CASRNRVDTEAFF.

The V gene is TRBV29-1, the J gene TRBJ2-7; 7 bases fit TRBD2. Trimming at V came to 3 bases and at J to 3 bases, leaving 2 bases not matched to a gene. Germline CDR1 is SQVTM and CDR2 is ANQGSEA. The CDR3 is 12 amino acids. CDR3: CSVEGTNYEQYF. In nucleotides, the CDR3 is TGCAGCGTTGAGGGGACTAACTACGAGCAGTACTTC.

The gene calls are TRBV18 and TRBJ1-2; 7 bases fit TRBD1. J was trimmed by 6 bases and V by 4 bases; bases with no gene match: 8. Germline values: CDR1 KGHSH, CDR2 LQKENI. The CDR3 runs 14 residues. This chain's CDR3 is CASSLPPGGNGYTF. CDR3 sequence (DNA): TGTGCCAGCTCACTCCCACCAGGGGGTAATGGCTACACCTTC.

The chain carries TRBV6-5 and TRBJ2-5; D is ambiguous. CDR3 size: 14 residues. Looked up from germline, CDR1 is MNHEY and CDR2 is SVGAGI. The V and J ends lost 6 bases and 4 bases respectively, with 15 bases between them. Here the CDR3 DNA reads TGTGCCAGCAGCGCCCGTCCGTACGGAGAGACCCAGTACTTC. Its protein is CASSARPYGETQYF.

V gene TRBV5-1 combines with J gene TRBJ2-3; either TRBD1 or TRBD2 may fit D (5 bases each). Trimming left V 1 base short and J 0 bases short, with 9 bases between. The CDR3 spans 15 residues. CDR1 and CDR2 (germline): SGHRS, YFSETQ. The CDR3 coding sequence is TGCGCCAGCAGCTTGCTCTGGGGGAGCACAGATACGCAGTATTTT. The encoded protein is CASSLLWGSTDTQYF.

The chain is built from TRBV10-3 and TRBJ1-6; D perhaps matches TRBD1 (5 bases). Per germline, CDR1 ENHRY and CDR2 SYGVKD. The CDR3 covers 15 residues. The V gene lost 5 bases and the J gene lost 1 base, with 9 bases spanning the gap. The CDR3 is CAISRDGSYNSPLHF. As DNA, the CDR3 is TGTGCCATCAGTAGGGACGGATCCTATAATTCACCCCTCCACTTT.

The chain carries TRBV10-3 and TRBJ2-1; TRBD2 matches 10 bases. This CDR3 contains 16 residues. Looked up from germline, CDR1 is ENHRY and CDR2 is SYGVKD. After removal of 0 bases from V and 4 bases from J, the junction contained 3 bases not matched to a gene. The CDR3 sequence is CAISESGTSAYNEQFF. The CDR3 DNA sequence: TGTGCCATCAGTGAGTCGGGGACTAGCGCGTACAATGAGCAGTTCTTC.

As regards this clone: Additional DNA sequences in this sample encode the identical CDR3. V gene TRBV29-1 combines with J gene TRBJ1-1; D gene unclear. Per the germline V gene, CDR1 is SQVTM and CDR2 is ANQGSEA. Trimming shortened V by 7 bases and J by 0 bases, and 6 bases separated the two germline ends. The CDR3 is 11 amino acids. CDR3 in amino acids: CSAPVNTEAFF. The CDR3 region has the DNA TGCAGCGCCCCGGTGAACACTGAAGCTTTCTTT.

This sequence joins TRBV4-3 and TRBJ2-7, with D perhaps matching TRBD1 or TRBD2 (5 bases each). Trimming stripped 2 bases from V and 4 bases from J, with 12 bases between. Germline V gene data show CDR1 as LGHNA and CDR2 as YSLEER. This CDR3 contains 14 residues. The chain's CDR3 is CASSQTRGSYEQYF. CDR3 coding DNA: TGCGCCAGCAGCCAAACTAGGGGTTCGTACGAGCAGTACTTC.

The chain carries TRBV3-1 (or the pseudogene TRBV3-2) and TRBJ2-7; no firm D call. The CDR3 loop spans 13 amino acids. The germline gives CDR1 LGHDT, CDR2 YNNKEL (reference sequence). V was shortened by 4 bases and J by 1 base, with 8 bases between the two germline ends. The CDR3 loop reads CASSLTPSYEQYF. The CDR3 nucleotides read TGTGCCAGCAGCCTAACCCCATCCTACGAGCAGTACTTC.

This chain connects TRBV2 to TRBJ2-7, with unresolved D. Trimming removed 7 bases from V and 3 bases from J, with 13 bases in between. Per germline, CDR1 SNHLY and CDR2 FYNNEI. There are 13 residues in the CDR3. CDR3: CASTRLNHYEQYF. The DNA of the CDR3 is TGTGCCAGCACCAGGCTCAACCACTACGAGCAGTACTTC.

About this clone: At the DNA level, this CDR3 is encoded by other sequences in the same sample as well. V gene TRBV7-8 combines with J gene TRBJ2-1; 10 positions match TRBD2. This CDR3 has 14 residues. V trimming: 1 base; J trimming: 6 bases; junction bases outside the gene matches: 0. Germline assignment: CDR1 SGHVS and CDR2 FQNEAQ. As DNA, the CDR3 is TGTGCCAGCAGCTTAGGGACTAGCGGCAATGAGCAGTTCTTC. This translates into CASSLGTSGNEQFF. The full variable domain, rest sourced from reference TRBV7-8 and TRBJ2-1, is GAGVSQSPRYKVAKRGQDVALRCDPISGHVSLFWYQQALGQGPEFLTYFQNEAQLDKSGLPSDRFFAERPEGSVSTLKIQRTQQEDSAVYLCASSLGTSGNEQFFGPGTRLTVL.

This sequence joins TRBV27 and TRBJ1-2, with TRBD1 identical over 8 bases. The CDR3 runs 17 residues. V lost 5 bases to trimming and J lost 5 bases; unmatched junction nucleotides: 16. Germline values: CDR1 MNHEY, CDR2 SMNVEV (reference sequence). This CDR3 is CASSPVQGVGGSYGYTF. The CDR3 coding sequence is TGTGCCAGCAGTCCAGTACAGGGGGTGGGGGGGAGTTATGGCTACACCTTC.

V usage is TRBV5-6 and J usage is TRBJ2-1; 7 nucleotides agree with TRBD2. V was clipped by 2 bases and J by 2 bases; unmatched bases: 10. Germline V gene sequence: CDR1 SGHDT, CDR2 YYEEEE. The CDR3 loop spans 17 amino acids. The chain's CDR3 is CASSFQIRDYTYNEQFF. The CDR3 nucleotides are TGTGCCAGCAGCTTCCAGATCCGGGACTATACCTACAATGAGCAGTTCTTC.

The rearrangement links TRBV6-5 to TRBJ2-7; 7 nucleotides align to TRBD1. J lost 3 bases, V lost 11 bases, and 7 bases had no gene match. The CDR3 sequence is 12 residues long. Germline V lookup: CDR1 MNHEY, CDR2 SVGAGI. CDR3 loop: CAGGQTSYEQYF. CDR3 DNA: TGTGCCGGGGGACAGACCAGCTACGAGCAGTACTTC.

This clone showed up just once. The CDR3 DNA is TGTGCCAGCTCACCAAATTACGACTATGGCTACACCTTC. Residues: CASSPNYDYGYTF. The genes are TRBV18 and TRBJ1-2; D unresolved. The CDR3 extends over 13 amino acids. Trimming took off 2 bases at V and 3 bases at J, with 7 bases between the two ends. Germline V CDR1 and CDR2: KGHSH, LQKENI.

This CDR3 is CASSRLTDNYGYTF. Written as DNA, the CDR3 is TGTGCCAGCTCACGACTGACAGATAACTATGGCTACACCTTC. The chain uses TRBV18 and TRBJ1-2; D is possibly TRBD1 (5 bases). The germline V gene has CDR1 KGHSH and CDR2 LQKENI. The ends were cut back, 4 bases at V and 1 base at J, with 10 bases in the middle. This CDR3 is built from 14 residues.

The rearrangement joins TRBV6-5 to TRBJ2-7; D assignment may be TRBD1 or TRBD2 (5 bases each). V lost 0 bases to trimming and J lost 2 bases, with 11 bases between them. The germline CDR1 and CDR2 sequences are MNHEY and SVGAGI. The CDR3 is 15 amino acids. The CDR3 reads CASSYSRGSAYEQYF. The CDR3 coding sequence is TGTGCCAGCAGTTACTCGAGGGGCAGCGCCTACGAGCAGTACTTC.

The rearrangement uses TRBV9 and TRBJ2-6; D is undetermined. In germline, CDR1 is SGDLS, CDR2 YYNGEE. The V end lost 4 bases, the J end lost 4 bases, and 6 bases lay between the germline ends. The CDR3 extends over 13 amino acids. The CDR3 DNA is TGTGCCAGCAGCCCCCCGGGGGCCAACGTCCTGACTTTC. Translated, it gives CASSPPGANVLTF. Filled out from reference TRBV9 and TRBJ2-6, the complete variable domain reads DSGVTQTPKHLITATGQRVTLRCSPRSGDLSVYWYQQSLDQGLQFLIQYYNGEERAKGNILERFSAQQFPDLHSELNLSSLELGDSALYFCASSPPGANVLTFGAGSRLTVL.

J is TRBJ2-1 and V is TRBV27; D call uncertain. This CDR3 has 15 amino acids. The germline V and J ends were trimmed by 4 bases and 0 bases, with 10 bases remaining between them. Germline V gene lookup returns CDR1 MNHEY and CDR2 SMNVEV (reference sequence). CDR3 residues: CASSSPSSSYNEQFF. The DNA for the CDR3 is TGTGCCAGCAGTTCCCCCTCGAGCTCCTACAATGAGCAGTTCTTC.

V and J are TRBV6-2 or TRBV6-3 and TRBJ1-6; tentative D call: TRBD1 (6 bases). The CDR3 covers 14 residues. The germline CDR1 and CDR2 sequences are MNHEY and SVGEGT. V lost 4 bases and J lost 7, with 11 bases in between. The CDR3 is CASSWTAKNSPLHF. The CDR3 DNA sequence: TGTGCCAGCAGTTGGACAGCTAAAAATTCACCCCTCCACTTT.

The table lists this clone with a count of one. This chain joins TRBV19 and TRBJ2-7; 8 nucleotides line up with TRBD1. V dropped 4 bases and J dropped 3; count of bases not matched to a gene: 8. Germline V gene lookup returns CDR1 LNHDA and CDR2 SQIVND (reference sequence). The CDR3 spans 15 residues. CDR3 coding DNA: TGTGCCAGTAGTACCCTCGGACAGGGAGACTACGAGCAGTACTTC. It specifies CASSTLGQGDYEQYF.